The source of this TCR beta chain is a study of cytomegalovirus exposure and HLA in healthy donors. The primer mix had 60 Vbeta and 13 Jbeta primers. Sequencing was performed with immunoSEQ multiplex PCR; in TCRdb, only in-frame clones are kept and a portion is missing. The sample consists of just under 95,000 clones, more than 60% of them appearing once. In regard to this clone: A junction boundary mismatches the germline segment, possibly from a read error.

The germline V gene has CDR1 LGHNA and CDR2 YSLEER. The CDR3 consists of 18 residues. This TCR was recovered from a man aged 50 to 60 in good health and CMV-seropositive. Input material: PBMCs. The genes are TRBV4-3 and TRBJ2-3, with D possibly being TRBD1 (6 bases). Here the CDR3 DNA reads TGCGCCAGCAGCCAAGCGCTAGCTCAGGGGCTCGACACAGATGCGCAGTATTTT. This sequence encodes CASSQALAQGLDTDAQYF.